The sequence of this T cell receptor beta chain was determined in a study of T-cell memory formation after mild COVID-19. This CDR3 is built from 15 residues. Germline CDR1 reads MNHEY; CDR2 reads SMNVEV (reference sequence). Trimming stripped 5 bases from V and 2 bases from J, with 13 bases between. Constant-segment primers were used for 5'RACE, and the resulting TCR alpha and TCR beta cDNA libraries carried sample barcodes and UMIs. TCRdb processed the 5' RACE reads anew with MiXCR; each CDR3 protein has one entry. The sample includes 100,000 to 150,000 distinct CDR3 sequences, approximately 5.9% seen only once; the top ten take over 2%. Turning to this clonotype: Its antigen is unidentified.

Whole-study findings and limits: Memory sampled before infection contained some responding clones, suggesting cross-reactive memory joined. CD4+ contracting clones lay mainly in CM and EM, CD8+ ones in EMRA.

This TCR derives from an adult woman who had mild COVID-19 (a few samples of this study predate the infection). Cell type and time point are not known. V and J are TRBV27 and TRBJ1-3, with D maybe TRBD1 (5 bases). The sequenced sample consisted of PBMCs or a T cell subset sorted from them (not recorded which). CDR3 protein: CASSPQVGAGNTIYF. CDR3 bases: TGTGCCAGCAGTCCCCAGGTGGGGGCTGGAAACACCATATATTTT.